Presented here are 4 T cell receptor beta chains from one specimen sequenced in a study of CD8 T cells in ankylosing spondylitis (TCRdb year 2017). Library preparation used 5' RACE. The run used an Illumina HiSeq 2500. TCRdb ran its own pipeline on the public reads, namely fastp trimming at Q25 and MiXCR clone calling, and kept in-frame beta chains. CDR3 protein sequences are deduplicated, and each keeps its most common genes and DNA. The table for this sample lists some 130,000 distinct CDR3 sequences; approximately 7.3% of them were counted only once. The ten most abundant clones make up approximately 13% of the sample. Sequences were obtained from blood, either unsorted or a sorted T cell fraction (not recorded which). All receptors derive from a female donor with ankylosing spondylitis or in good health (not recorded which).

This clonotype occurred many times. This chain joins TRBV20-1 and TRBJ2-7; 7 bases are shared with TRBD2. The V and J ends lost 4 bases and 3 bases, in that order; junction bases with no gene match: 6. The CDR3 is made up of 13 amino acids. Germline assignment: CDR1 DFQATT and CDR2 SNEGSKA (reference sequence). The CDR3 reads CSAIGGGNYEQYF. The CDR3 DNA reads as TGCAGTGCTATTGGCGGGGGAAACTACGAGCAGTACTTC.

This clonotype was detected many times. The chain joins TRBV11-2 to TRBJ2-7; D uncertain. The V end lost 5 bases, the J end lost 1 base, and 18 bases lay between the germline ends. The CDR3 extends over 16 amino acids. Germline CDR1 reads SGHAT; CDR2 reads FQNNGV. CDR3 region: CASSPSYDGFSYEQYF. CDR3 in DNA: TGTGCCAGCAGCCCTAGTTATGATGGGTTTTCCTACGAGCAGTACTTC.

This clonotype was observed at least ten times. Its ends do not fully match the called genes, so a read error is possible. The V gene is TRBV7-7, the J gene TRBJ2-1; 10 bases fit TRBD2. Germline loops: CDR1 SSHAT, CDR2 FNYEAQ (reference sequence). This CDR3 spans 16 amino acids. This CDR3 reads CASSPFSGGRGNEQFF. CDR3 coding DNA: TGTGCTAGCAGCCCCTTTAGCGGGGGGAGAGGGAATGAGCAGTTCTTC.

This clonotype was observed at least ten times. The chain recombines TRBV28 with TRBJ2-6, with 9 bases aligning to TRBD2. Germline V gene data show CDR1 as MDHEN and CDR2 as SYDVKM. The CDR3 has 17 residues. The J segment lost 0 bases and the V segment lost 3 bases, leaving 3 bases of the junction unmatched. The CDR3 coding sequence is TGTGCCAGCAGTTTGACTAGCGGCGCCTCTGGGGCCAACGTCCTGACTTTC. It is translated as CASSLTSGASGANVLTF.